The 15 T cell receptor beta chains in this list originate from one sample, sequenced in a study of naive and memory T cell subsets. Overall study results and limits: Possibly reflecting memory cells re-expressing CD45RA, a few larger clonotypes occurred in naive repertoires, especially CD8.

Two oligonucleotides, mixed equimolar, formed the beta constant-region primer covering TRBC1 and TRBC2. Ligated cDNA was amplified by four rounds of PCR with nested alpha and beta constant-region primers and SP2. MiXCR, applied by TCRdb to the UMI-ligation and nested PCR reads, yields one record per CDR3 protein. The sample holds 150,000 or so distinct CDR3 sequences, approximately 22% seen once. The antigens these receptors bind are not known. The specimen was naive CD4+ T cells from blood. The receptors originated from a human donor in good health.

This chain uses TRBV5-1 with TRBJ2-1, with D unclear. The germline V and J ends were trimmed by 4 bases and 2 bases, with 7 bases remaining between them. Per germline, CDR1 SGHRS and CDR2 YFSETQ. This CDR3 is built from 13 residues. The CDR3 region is CASSKGPYNEQFF. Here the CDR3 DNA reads TGCGCCAGCAGCAAGGGTCCCTACAATGAGCAGTTCTTC.

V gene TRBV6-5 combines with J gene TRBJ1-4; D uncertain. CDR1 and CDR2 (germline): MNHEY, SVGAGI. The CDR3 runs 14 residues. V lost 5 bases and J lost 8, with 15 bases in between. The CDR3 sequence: CASSPESGDEKLFF. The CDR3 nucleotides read TGTGCCAGCAGTCCCGAATCGGGAGACGAAAAACTGTTTTTT.

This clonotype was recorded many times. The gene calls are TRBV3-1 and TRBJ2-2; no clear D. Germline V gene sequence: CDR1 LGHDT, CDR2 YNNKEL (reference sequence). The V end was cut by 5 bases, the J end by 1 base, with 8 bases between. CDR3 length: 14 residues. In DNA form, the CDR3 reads TGTGCCAGCAGCTCGCGCCTGAACACCGGGGAGCTGTTTTTT. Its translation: CASSSRLNTGELFF.

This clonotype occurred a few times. The CDR3 protein is CAWSVDSGFNQPQHF. The CDR3 DNA reads TGTGCCTGGAGTGTAGACAGCGGATTCAATCAGCCCCAGCATTTT. The J gene is TRBJ1-5, the V gene TRBV30; a weak D match, TRBD1 (5 bases). The CDR3 has 15 residues. Trimming left V 0 bases short and J 3 bases short, with 12 bases between. Germline CDR1 reads GTSNPN; CDR2 reads SVGIG (reference sequence).

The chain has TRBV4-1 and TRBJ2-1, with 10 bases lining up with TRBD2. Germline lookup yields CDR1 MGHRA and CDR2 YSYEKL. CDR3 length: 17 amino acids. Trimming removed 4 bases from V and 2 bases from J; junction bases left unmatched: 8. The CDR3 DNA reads TGCGCCAGCAGCCCCGGGGGACTAGCGACACCCTACAATGAGCAGTTCTTC. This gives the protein CASSPGGLATPYNEQFF.

DNA of the CDR3: TGTGCCAGCAGCCCAGGGGTTTATTCCTACGAGCAGTACTTC. Its translation: CASSPGVYSYEQYF. This chain uses TRBV7-9 with TRBJ2-7, with a tentative D call TRBD1 (6 bases). Germline CDR1 SEHNR, CDR2 FQNEAQ (reference sequence). Trimming shortened V by 5 bases and J by 1 base, and 12 bases separated the two germline ends. The CDR3 contains 14 residues.

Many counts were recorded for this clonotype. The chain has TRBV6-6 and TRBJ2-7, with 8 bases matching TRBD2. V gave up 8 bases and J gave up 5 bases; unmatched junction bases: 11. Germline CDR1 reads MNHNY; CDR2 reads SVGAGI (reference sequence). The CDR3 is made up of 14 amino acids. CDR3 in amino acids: CASGKGLEAHEQYF. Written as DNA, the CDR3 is TGTGCCAGCGGAAAGGGACTAGAGGCCCACGAGCAGTACTTC.

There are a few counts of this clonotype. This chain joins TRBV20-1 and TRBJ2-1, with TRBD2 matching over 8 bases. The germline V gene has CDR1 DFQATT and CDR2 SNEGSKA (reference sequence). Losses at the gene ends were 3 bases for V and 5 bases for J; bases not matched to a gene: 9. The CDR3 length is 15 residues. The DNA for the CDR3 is TGCAGTGCTAGTACCGGGAGGGGAATCAACAATGAGCAGTTCTTC. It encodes CSASTGRGINNEQFF.

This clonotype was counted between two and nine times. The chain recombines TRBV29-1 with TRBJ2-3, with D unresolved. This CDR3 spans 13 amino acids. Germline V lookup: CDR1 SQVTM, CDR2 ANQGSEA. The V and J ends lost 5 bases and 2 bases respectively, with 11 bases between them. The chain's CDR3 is CSVRALYTDTQYF. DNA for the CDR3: TGCAGCGTTAGAGCGCTTTACACAGATACGCAGTATTTT.

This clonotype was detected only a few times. CDR3 nucleotide sequence: TGCAGCGTTCCCCACCCACGTAGCGGGAAAAAGGGCTACGAGCAGTACTTC. Its translation is CSVPHPRSGKKGYEQYF. The chain combines TRBV29-1 with TRBJ2-7; 8 nucleotides line up with TRBD2. This CDR3 spans 17 amino acids. Germline CDR1 is SQVTM and CDR2 is ANQGSEA. V lost 5 bases to trimming and J lost 3 bases; unmatched junction nucleotides: 18.

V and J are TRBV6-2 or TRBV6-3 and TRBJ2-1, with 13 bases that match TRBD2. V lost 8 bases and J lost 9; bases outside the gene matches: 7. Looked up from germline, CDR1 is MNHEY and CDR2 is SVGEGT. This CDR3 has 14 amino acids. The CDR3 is CASGLAGAGGEQFF. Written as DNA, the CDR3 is TGTGCCAGCGGACTAGCGGGAGCCGGGGGTGAGCAGTTCTTC.

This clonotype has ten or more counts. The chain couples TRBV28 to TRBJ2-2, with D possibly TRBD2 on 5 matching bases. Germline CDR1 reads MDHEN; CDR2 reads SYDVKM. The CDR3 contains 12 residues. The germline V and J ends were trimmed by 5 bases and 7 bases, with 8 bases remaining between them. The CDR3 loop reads CASSKEDGELFF. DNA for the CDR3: TGTGCCAGCAGTAAGGAGGACGGGGAGCTGTTTTTT. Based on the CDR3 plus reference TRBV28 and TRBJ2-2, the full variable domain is DVKVTQSSRYLVKRTGEKVFLECVQDMDHENMFWYRQDPGLGLRLIYFSYDVKMKEKGDIPEGYSVSREKKERFSLILESASTNQTSMYLCASSKEDGELFFGEGSRLTVL.

CDR3 sequence (DNA): TGTGCCAGCAGCGGAAAAAAGGCTGGACTAGCGGGAGGGCCGAGGAACAATGAGCAGTTCTTC. This encodes CASSGKKAGLAGGPRNNEQFF. This rearrangement joins TRBV21-1 to TRBJ2-1; TRBD2, the table's D call, lacks a check against the DNA. TRBV21-1 is deemed a pseudogene. This CDR3 contains 21 residues.

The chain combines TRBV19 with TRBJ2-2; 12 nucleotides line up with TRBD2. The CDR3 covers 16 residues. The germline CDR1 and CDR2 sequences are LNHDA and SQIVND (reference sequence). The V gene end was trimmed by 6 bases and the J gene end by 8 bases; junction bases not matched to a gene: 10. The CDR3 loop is CASSLTSGRPSGELFF. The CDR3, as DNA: TGTGCCAGTAGCCTCACTAGCGGGAGGCCGTCAGGGGAGCTGTTTTTT.

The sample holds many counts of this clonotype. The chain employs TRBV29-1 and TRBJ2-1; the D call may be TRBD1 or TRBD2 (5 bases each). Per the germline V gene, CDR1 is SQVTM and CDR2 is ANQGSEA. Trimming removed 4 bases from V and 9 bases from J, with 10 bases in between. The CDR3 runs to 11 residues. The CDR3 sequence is CSVGGAGEQFF. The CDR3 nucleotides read TGCAGCGTTGGAGGGGCAGGTGAGCAGTTCTTC.